The T cell receptor delta chain described here comes from a study of γδ T cells in repeated Plasmodium falciparum infection. Study details: Age- and gender-matched Australian children served as comparison for malaria-exposed Malian children. Sampling occurred at baseline, pre-infection for selected infections, and 21 days post-infection.

Each sorted gammadelta sample had TRG and TRD chains sequenced. TCRdb redid the clone calls on the multiplex PCR reads with CATT. Here the sample spans approximately 93,000 delta-chain clones, 0.75% to 1% being singletons. Study observations and caveats: Over time and infection, Vgamma9/Vdelta2+ repertoires remained highly stable and polyclonal.

The CDR3 covers 16 residues. V lost 0 bases, J lost 0 bases, and 6 bases stayed unmatched. Per germline, CDR1 GEAIGNYY and CDR2 EKD. Gammadelta T cells were flow-sorted from PBMC into Vgamma9/Vdelta2+ and Vdelta2-negative populations for bulk analysis. Worth noting for this clone: Its antigen is unidentified. The TCRdb protein, from a much larger clone, departs from this DNA's translation at residue 7, likely by read error; the protein shown derives from the DNA.

The TCR sequence derives from a pool of human donors (malaria-infected and uninfected, not separated). Sequenced input: gamma-delta T cells from blood. The V call is TRDV2, the J call TRDJ1; TRDD3 matches 7 bases. TCRdb supplies no J gene; here it was assigned by aligning the nucleotide sequence to germline. The CDR3 reads CACDTRAGGHTDKLIF. The DNA of the CDR3 is TGTGCCTGTGACACCCGTGCTGGGGGTCACACCGATAAACTCATCTTT.